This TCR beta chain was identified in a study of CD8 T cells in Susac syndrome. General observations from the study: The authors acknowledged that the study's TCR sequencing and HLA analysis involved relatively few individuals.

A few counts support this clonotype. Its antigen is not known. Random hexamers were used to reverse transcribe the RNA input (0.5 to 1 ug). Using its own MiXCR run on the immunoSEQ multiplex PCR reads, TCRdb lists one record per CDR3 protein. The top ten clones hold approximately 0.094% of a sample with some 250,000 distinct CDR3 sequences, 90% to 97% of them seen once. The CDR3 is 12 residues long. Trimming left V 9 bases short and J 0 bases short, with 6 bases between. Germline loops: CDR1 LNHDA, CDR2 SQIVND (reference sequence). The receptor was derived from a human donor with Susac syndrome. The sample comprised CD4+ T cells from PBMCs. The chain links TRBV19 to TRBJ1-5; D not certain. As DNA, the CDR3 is TGTGCCAGCAGTTATAGCAATCAGCCCCAGCATTTT. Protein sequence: CASSYSNQPQHF.